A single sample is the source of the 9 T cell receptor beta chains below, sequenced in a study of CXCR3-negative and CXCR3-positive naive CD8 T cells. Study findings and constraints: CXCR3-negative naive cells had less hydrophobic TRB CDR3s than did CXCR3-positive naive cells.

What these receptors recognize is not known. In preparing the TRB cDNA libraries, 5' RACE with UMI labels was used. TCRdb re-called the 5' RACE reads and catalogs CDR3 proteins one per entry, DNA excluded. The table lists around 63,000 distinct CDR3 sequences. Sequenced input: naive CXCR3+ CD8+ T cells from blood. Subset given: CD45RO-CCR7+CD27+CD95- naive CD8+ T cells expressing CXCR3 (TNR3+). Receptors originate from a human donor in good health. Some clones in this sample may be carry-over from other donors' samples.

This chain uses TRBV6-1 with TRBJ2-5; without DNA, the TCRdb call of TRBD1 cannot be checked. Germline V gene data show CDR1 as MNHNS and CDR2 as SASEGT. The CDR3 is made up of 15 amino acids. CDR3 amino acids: CASSSTGSHGETQYF.

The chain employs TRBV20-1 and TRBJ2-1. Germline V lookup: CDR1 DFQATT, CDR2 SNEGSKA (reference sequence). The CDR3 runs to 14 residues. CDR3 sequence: CSARMLSSYNEQFF.

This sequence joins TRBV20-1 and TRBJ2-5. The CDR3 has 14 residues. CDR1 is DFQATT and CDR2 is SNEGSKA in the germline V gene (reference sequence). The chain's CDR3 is CSARDMLAGETQYF.

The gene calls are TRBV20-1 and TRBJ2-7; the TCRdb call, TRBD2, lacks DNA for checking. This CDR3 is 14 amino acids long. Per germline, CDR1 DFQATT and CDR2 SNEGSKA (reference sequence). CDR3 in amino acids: CSARGLADSYEQYF.

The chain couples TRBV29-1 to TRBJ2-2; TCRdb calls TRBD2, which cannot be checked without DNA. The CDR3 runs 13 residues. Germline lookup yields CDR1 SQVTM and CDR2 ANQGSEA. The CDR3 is CSVEGAATGELFF.

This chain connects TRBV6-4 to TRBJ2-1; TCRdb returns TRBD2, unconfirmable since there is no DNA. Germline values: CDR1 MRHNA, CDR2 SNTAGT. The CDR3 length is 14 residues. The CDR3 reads CASSEGGGNNEQFF.

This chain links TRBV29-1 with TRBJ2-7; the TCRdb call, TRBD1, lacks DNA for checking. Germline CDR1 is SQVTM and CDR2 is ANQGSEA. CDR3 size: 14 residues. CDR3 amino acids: CSVPALADSYEQYF.

Here the CDR3 reads CASSLSTASYEQYF. This chain uses TRBV28 with TRBJ2-7. CDR1 is MDHEN and CDR2 is SYDVKM in the germline V gene. CDR3 length: 14 amino acids.

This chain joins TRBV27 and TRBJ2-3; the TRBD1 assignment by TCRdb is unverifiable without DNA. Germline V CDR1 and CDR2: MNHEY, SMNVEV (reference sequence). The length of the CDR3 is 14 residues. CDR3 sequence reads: CASSFARVTDTQYF.